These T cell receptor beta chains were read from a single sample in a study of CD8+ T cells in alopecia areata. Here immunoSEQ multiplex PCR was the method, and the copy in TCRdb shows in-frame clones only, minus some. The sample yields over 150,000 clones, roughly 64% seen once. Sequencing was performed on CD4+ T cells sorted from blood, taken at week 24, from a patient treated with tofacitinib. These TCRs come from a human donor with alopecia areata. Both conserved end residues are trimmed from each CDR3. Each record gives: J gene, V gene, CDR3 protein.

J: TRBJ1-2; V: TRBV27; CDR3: ASSAGVEGNYGYT
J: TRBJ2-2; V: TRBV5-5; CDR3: ASSIGQTGELF
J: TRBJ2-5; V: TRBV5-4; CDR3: ASSWTSGKQETQY
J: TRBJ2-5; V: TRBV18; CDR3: ASHYRIGETQY
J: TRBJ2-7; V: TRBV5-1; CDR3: ASSYRQPSYEQY
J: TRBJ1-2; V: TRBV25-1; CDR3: ASSEGGGEVT
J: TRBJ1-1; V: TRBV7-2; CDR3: ASSLKRNTEAF
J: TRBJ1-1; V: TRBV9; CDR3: ASSVGGRGTTEAF
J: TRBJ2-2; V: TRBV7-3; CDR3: ASSSGVTGELF
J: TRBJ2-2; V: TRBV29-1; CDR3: STRGSDTGELF
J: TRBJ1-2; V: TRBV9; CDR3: ASSVGQGEGGYT
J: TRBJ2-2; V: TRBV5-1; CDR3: ASSLAAAYTGELF
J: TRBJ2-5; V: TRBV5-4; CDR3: ASSLSAGGGETQY
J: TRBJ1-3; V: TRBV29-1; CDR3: SVGQGASGNTIY
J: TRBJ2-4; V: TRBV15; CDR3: ATGTGTDLAKNIQY
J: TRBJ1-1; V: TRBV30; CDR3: AWNTVFGTEAF
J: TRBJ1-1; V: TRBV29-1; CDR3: SVGVQVVTEAF
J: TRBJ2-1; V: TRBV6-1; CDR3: ASSVNFGLSAQF
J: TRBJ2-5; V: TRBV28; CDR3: ASSLYGQRGETQY
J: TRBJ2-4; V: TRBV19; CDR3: ASSIESSGRAGNIQY
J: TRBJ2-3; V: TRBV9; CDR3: ASSVRPSRTDTQY
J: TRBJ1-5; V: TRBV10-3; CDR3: ASGGGDNQPQH
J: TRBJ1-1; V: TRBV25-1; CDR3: ASSPRGNTEAF
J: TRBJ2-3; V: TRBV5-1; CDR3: ASSLGFRTDSTDTQY
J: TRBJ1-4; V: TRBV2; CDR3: ASSDGQENEKLF
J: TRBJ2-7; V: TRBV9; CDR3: ASSVAEGWAYEQY
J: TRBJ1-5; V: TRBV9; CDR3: ASSRDRGGNQPQH
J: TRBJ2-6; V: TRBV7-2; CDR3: ASGKDRLPSGANVLT
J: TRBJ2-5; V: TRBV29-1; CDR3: SVGDMQETQY
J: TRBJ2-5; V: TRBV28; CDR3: ASSLSRREETQY
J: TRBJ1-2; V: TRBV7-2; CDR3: ASSLRGGVGYT
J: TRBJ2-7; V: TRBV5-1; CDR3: ASSLQGSYEQY
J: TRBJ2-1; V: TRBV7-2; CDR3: ASSFLAGYYNEQF